This T cell receptor (beta chain) was identified during a study of Ad26.COV2.S vaccination and SARS-CoV-2 variants (dated by TCRdb to the early 2020s). Regarding the complete study: Vaccine-arm donors were drawn from COV1001, a multicentre, randomized, double-blind, placebo-controlled phase I-IIa trial of Ad26.COV2.S in healthy adults. Dosing of Ad26.COV2.S was intramuscular, at either 5x10^10 or 1x10^11 viral particles, delivered as one shot or as two shots spaced 56 days apart. Sequencing of the TCRbeta repertoire served to evaluate the specificity and breadth of SARS-CoV-2-reactive T cell receptors following Ad26.COV2.S vaccination. A total of 32 samples were included in the TCR-sequenced set, comprising around 19 Ad26.COV2.S vaccine recipients, 5 placebo recipients and 8 SARS-CoV-2 convalescent individuals. Trial participants were randomized into five groups of five: low-dose or high-dose Ad26.COV2.S given once or twice, or placebo on both occasions. Throughout the experiments and outcome assessment, investigators stayed blinded to trial group allocation. Study-wide conclusions, independent of this receptor: Compared with placebo recipients, Ad26.COV2.S recipients showed higher spike-specific TCR breadth (P = 0.0014). The authors noted that the TCR breadth and depth analyses may have underestimated total T cell responses. The study was not powered to compare responses between vaccine doses or regimens. Vaccine and placebo recipients had similar non-spike TCR breadth, a finding consistent with the vaccine containing only spike. Substantial breadth of spike-specific CD8+ and CD4+ T cell responses was reported after vaccination.

Taken with the paper, the label for treatment or condition translates to: 15 to 20 received Ad26.COV2.S at low or high dose, single or two shots; 5 received placebo; per-sample allocation not given. Repertoires of vaccine and placebo recipients were sequenced from samples taken on day 63 after the first injection. In Cohort 1b, about two dozen adults aged 18-55 years were enrolled at a single site in Boston, USA, between 29 July and 7 August 2020. Ad26.COV2.S consisted of a replication-incompetent adenovirus type 26 vector by which a prefusion-stabilized SARS-CoV-2 spike protein from the original Wuhan strain was expressed. Details on this clone: The antigen it binds to is not known. Nothing much larger sits one base from this clone, and base qualities are not available.

Sequences MGHRA (CDR1) and YSYEKL (CDR2) are obtained from the germline V gene. The CDR3 covers 17 residues, taking in both the cysteine and the phenylalanine. Only the CDR3 portion is preserved as DNA: 51 bases, with reading frame beginning at the first base. Trimming leaves V shorter by 1 base and J shorter by 6 bases, with the junction holding 13 bases beyond the gene matches. The immunoSEQ Assay was the method used to sequence TCRbeta CDR3 regions. After extraction, genomic DNA underwent amplification by bias-controlled multiplex PCR, followed by high-throughput sequencing. From the authors' description of their analysis: To quantify the absolute abundance of every unique TCRbeta CDR3 region, sequences were collapsed and filtered. T cell fraction was estimated by normalization of TCRbeta template counts to usable DNA, with usable DNA being measured through amplification of reference genes present in all nucleated cells. Repertoire TCRs were annotated as SARS-CoV-2-specific by exact matching of V gene, CDR3 amino acid sequence and J gene to a known reactive TCR set. MIRA supplied the reference SARS-CoV-2 TCR set, which was filtered for enrichment in COVID-19-positive ImmuneCODE repertoires so that public or cross-reactive TCRs were removed. Using the MIRA antigens, annotated TCRs were further analysed by specific ORF or by position within an ORF. Breadth was defined as the number of annotated unique rearrangements divided by the total number of unique productive rearrangements, and depth was defined as the summed frequency of the annotated unique rearrangements. TCR breadth was compared between groups using two-sided Wilcoxon rank-sum tests. TCRdb mirrors the immuneACCESS table, restricted to in-frame sequences. Some clones are absent from its copies; in checked studies, under half trace to an unresolved V gene, and the reason for the others is unknown. The DNA gave D and trimming, while V, J and clone size come from that table. Counted in this sample were over 350,000 clones; around nine tenths of them appeared once. The ten largest clones add up to under 3.5% of the sample.

The sequence derives from a person between 18 and 59 years old who received the Ad26.COV2.S COVID-19 vaccine or a placebo. The chain couples TRBV4-1 to TRBJ2-3; TRBD1 lines up with 7 middle nucleotides. The sequencing here drew on peripheral blood, taken in a trial of Ad26.COV2.S vaccine versus placebo. The nucleotide sequence reads as follows: TGCGCCAGCAGCCAAGTAGGAAGGGGGCCTACCAGGGATACGCAGTATTTT. It translates to CASSQVGRGPTRDTQYF.